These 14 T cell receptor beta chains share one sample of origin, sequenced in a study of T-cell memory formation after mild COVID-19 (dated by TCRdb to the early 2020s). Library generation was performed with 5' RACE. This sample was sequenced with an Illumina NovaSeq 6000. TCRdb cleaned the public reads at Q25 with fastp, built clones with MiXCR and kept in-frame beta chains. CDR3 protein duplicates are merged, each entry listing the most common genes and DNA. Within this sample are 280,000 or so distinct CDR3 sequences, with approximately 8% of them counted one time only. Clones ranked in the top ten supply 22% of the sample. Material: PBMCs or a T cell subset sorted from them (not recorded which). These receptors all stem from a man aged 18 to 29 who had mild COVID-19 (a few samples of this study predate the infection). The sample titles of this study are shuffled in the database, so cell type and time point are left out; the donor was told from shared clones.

The CDR3 loop reads CASSTTGTAGNTIYF. The CDR3 bases are TGCGCCAGCAGCACAACAGGGACCGCTGGAAACACCATATATTTT. The V gene is TRBV5-1, the J gene TRBJ1-3; D perhaps matches TRBD1 (6 bases). The CDR3 spans 15 residues. The germline CDR1 and CDR2 sequences are SGHRS and YFSETQ. V was clipped by 4 bases and J by 2 bases, with 13 bases between them.

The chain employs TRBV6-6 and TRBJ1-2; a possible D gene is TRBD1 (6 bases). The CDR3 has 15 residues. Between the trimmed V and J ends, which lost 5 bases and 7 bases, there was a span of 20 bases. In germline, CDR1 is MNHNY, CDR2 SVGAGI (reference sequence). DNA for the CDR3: TGTGCCAGCAGTCCATCACAAGGGACATTAGGTGGCTACACCTTC. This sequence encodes CASSPSQGTLGGYTF.

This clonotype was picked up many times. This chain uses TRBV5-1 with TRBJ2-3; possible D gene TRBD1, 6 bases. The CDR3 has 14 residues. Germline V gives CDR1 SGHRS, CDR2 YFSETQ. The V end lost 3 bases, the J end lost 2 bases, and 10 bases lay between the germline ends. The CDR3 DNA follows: TGCGCCAGCAGCTCACAGGGCTACACAGATACGCAGTATTTT. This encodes CASSSQGYTDTQYF.

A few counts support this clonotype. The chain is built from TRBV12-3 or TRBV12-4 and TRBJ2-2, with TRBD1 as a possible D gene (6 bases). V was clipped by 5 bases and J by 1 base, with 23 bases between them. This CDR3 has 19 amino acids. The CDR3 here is CASSRRPRDTTKNTGELFF. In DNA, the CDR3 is TGTGCCAGCAGTCGCCGCCCTCGGGACACTACTAAGAACACCGGGGAGCTGTTTTTT.

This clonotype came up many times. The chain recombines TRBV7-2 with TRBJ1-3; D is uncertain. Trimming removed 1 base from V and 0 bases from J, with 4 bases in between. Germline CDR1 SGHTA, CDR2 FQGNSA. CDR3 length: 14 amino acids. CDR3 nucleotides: TGTGCCAGCAGCTTAGTCGGCTCTGGAAACACCATATATTTT. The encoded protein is CASSLVGSGNTIYF. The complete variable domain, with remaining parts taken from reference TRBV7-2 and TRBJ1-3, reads GAGVSQSPSNKVTEKGKDVELRCDPISGHTALYWYRQSLGQGLEFLIYFQGNSAPDKSGLPSDRFSAERTGGSVSTLTIQRTQQEDSAVYLCASSLVGSGNTIYFGEGSWLTVV.

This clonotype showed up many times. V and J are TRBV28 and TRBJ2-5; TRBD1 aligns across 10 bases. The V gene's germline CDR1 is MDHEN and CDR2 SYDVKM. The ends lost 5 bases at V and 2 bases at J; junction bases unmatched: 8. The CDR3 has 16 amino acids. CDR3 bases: TGTGCCAGCAGTCGGGACAGGGGAAACCTACAAGAGACCCAGTACTTC. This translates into CASSRDRGNLQETQYF.

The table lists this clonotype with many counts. The CDR3 coding sequence is TGTGCCAGCAGTTACATAGTGGGCACGGCCGCCGGGGAGCTGTTTTTT. Translated, it gives CASSYIVGTAAGELFF. The rearrangement uses TRBV6-5 and TRBJ2-2; D remains unclear. Per the germline V gene, CDR1 is MNHEY and CDR2 is SVGAGI. The length of the CDR3 is 16 residues. V lost 2 bases and J 6 bases, leaving 16 bases between the germline ends.

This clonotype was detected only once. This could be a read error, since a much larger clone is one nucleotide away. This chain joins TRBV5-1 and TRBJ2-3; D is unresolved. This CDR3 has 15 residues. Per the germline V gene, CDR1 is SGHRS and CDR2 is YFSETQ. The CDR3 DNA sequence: TGCGACAGCAGCTTGGCGGCAGGACCCACAGATACGCAGTATTTT. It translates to CDSSLAAGPTDTQYF.

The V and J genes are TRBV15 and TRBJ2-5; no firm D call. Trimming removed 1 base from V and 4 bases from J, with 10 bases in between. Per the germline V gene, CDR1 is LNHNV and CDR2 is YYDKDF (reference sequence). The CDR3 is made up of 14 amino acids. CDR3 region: CATSRAVKAETQYF. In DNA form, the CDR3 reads TGTGCCACCAGCAGAGCGGTAAAAGCAGAGACCCAGTACTTC.

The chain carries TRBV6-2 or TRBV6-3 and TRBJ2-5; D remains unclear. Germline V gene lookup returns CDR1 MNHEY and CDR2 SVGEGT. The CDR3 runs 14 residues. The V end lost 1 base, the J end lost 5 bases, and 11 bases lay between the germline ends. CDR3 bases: TGTGCCAGCAGTTACTTTCGGGTTTCTGAGACCCAGTACTTC. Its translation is CASSYFRVSETQYF.

The DNA for the CDR3 is TGTGCCACCAGTGATTTTGGGGGGCAACCTTTCTTT. Its protein product is CATSDFGGQPFF. V and J are TRBV24-1 and TRBJ1-1, with D maybe TRBD1 (6 bases). Germline lookup yields CDR1 KGHDR and CDR2 SFDVKD. This CDR3 has 12 residues. Between the trimmed V and J ends, which lost 1 base and 12 bases, there was a span of 11 bases.

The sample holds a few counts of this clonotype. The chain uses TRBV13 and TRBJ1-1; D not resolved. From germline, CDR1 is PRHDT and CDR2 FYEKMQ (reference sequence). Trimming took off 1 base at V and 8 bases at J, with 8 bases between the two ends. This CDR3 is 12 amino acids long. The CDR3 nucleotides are TGTGCCAGCAGCTTAGCGAGACAAGAAGCTTTCTTT. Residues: CASSLARQEAFF.

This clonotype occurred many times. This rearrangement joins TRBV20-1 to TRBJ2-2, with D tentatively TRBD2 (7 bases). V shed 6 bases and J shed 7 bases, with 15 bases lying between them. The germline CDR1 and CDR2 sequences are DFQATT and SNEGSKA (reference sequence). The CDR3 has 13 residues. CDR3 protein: CSAARGADGELFF. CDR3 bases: TGCAGTGCGGCCCGGGGGGCCGACGGGGAGCTGTTTTTT.

In nucleotides, the CDR3 is TGTGCCAGTAGTATTGATCACAGCCAAGAGACCCAGTACTTC. This translates into CASSIDHSQETQYF. The chain joins TRBV19 to TRBJ2-5; D unclear. Trimming shortened V by 3 bases and J by 1 base, and 9 bases separated the two germline ends. Germline V gene sequence: CDR1 LNHDA, CDR2 SQIVND (reference sequence). The CDR3 contains 14 residues.